This T cell receptor (beta chain) was identified during a study of OX40 agonist ivuxolimab in advanced cancers. Findings of the study overall: In a subset of nonresponders, normalized T-cell clonal expansion was also low. In general, CD8+ T cells held more expanded clones than CD4+ did, on average. Among the lowest levels of clonal expansion were found in partial responders at 0.1-3.0 mg/kg.

As to this clone: Its specificity is not known.

CDR3 length: 14 amino acids. Germline assignment: CDR1 SGDLS and CDR2 YYNGEE. V lost 3 bases and J lost 5; bases outside the gene matches: 6. TCRdb's table, derived via immunoSEQ multiplex PCR, lists solely in-frame clones and lacks some. Here the sample spans approximately 77,000 clones, over 80% being singletons. The TCR comes from an adult with an advanced solid tumor such as melanoma, head and neck, liver or kidney cancer. The chain has TRBV9 and TRBJ2-3; TRBD2 aligns across 7 bases. The sample consisted of CD4+ or CD8+ T cells sorted from blood, taken in a trial of the OX40 agonist ivuxolimab. The CDR3: CASSDTSALDTQYF. DNA for the CDR3: TGTGCCAGCAGCGACACTAGCGCACTAGATACGCAGTATTTT.